The source of this T cell receptor beta chain is a study of glioma-infiltrating T cells after dendritic cell vaccination. On the study more broadly: Dendritic cell vaccination trial patients had either newly diagnosed or recurrent glioblastoma. The vaccine used monocyte-derived dendritic cells pulsed overnight with autologous tumor lysate.

As to this clone: What it binds is unknown.

Time point of the sample: after dendritic cell vaccination, including at tumor progression/relapse. Selection required adequate fresh-frozen tumor tissue plus more than two years' survival data. V dropped 5 bases and J dropped 4 bases, with 9 bases sitting between them. The CDR3 is 12 residues long. Germline V gives CDR1 SGHAT, CDR2 FQNNGV. Study results and limitations: Higher pretreatment TIL content predicted longer progression-free time and survival.

Assay: immunoSEQ multiplex PCR; the TCRdb copy retains only in-frame clones and omits some. This table has around 83,000 clones, 85% appearing once. The TCR comes from a human donor with glioblastoma. The sample in question was blood, obtained after dendritic cell vaccination. This chain connects TRBV11-2 to TRBJ2-7; no clear D. The CDR3 region is CASSKTGYEQYF. In nucleotides, the CDR3 is TGTGCCAGCAGCAAGACCGGGTACGAGCAGTACTTC.